These T cell receptor beta chains were read from a single sample in a study of T-cell reconstitution after alpha-beta-depleted transplantation in children. TCRdb processed the PCR reads anew with MiXCR; each CDR3 protein has one entry. Here the sample spans roughly 500,000 distinct CDR3 sequences, 18% being singletons. This material consisted of PBMCs from the stem cell graft donor, taken from the stem cell graft. The receptors stem from a human donor who donated a stem cell graft to a child with acute lymphoblastic leukemia. Both conserved end residues are part of each CDR3. Rows give clone size only sometimes, using once, few, many, or a class for an expanded clone.

cdr3_aa: CASRDLTTDTQYF
clone_size: .
cdr3_length: 13
v_call: TRBV12-3/TRBV12-4

cdr3_aa: CASSSGQKIYEQYF
clone_size: .
cdr3_length: 14
v_call: TRBV7-6

cdr3_aa: CASSHPWPGTSSYEQYF
clone_size: .
cdr3_length: 17
v_call: TRBV4-1

cdr3_aa: CASSVAGGGSSRDTQYF
clone_size: few
cdr3_length: 17
v_call: TRBV9

cdr3_aa: CASRALAGAYEQYF
clone_size: .
cdr3_length: 14
v_call: TRBV6-1

cdr3_aa: CASGRGGTGETQYF
clone_size: few
cdr3_length: 14
v_call: TRBV9

cdr3_aa: CASSIRQGARNEQFF
clone_size: .
cdr3_length: 15
v_call: TRBV19

cdr3_aa: CSARDRDRAYNEQFF
clone_size: .
cdr3_length: 15
v_call: TRBV20-1

cdr3_aa: CASSPRWDEQYF
clone_size: many
cdr3_length: 12
v_call: TRBV18

cdr3_aa: CASTLSGPGTYEQYF
clone_size: .
cdr3_length: 15
v_call: TRBV12-3/TRBV12-4

cdr3_aa: CASSPLGSKSAYGYTF
clone_size: few
cdr3_length: 16
v_call: TRBV2

cdr3_aa: CSARVPSGYEQYF
clone_size: .
cdr3_length: 13
v_call: TRBV20-1

cdr3_aa: CASSWGLDSRSYEQYF
clone_size: .
cdr3_length: 16
v_call: TRBV5-1

cdr3_aa: CASSYKGVRAWDDYEQYF
clone_size: .
cdr3_length: 18
v_call: TRBV6-5

cdr3_aa: CASSPTGGYHQPQHF
clone_size: few
cdr3_length: 15
v_call: TRBV12-3/TRBV12-4

cdr3_aa: CASSRRGAGANNQPQHF
clone_size: .
cdr3_length: 17
v_call: TRBV19

cdr3_aa: CASSSTSGNSYEQYF
clone_size: .
cdr3_length: 15
v_call: TRBV7-9

cdr3_aa: CASSTFPWVNTEAFF
clone_size: many
cdr3_length: 15
v_call: TRBV6-8

cdr3_aa: CASSAETGKGNQPQHF
clone_size: .
cdr3_length: 16
v_call: TRBV6-1

cdr3_aa: CSAVDPILNPKTGGNTIYF
clone_size: few
cdr3_length: 19
v_call: TRBV20-1

cdr3_aa: CASSQNTYEQYF
clone_size: few
cdr3_length: 12
v_call: TRBV3-1

cdr3_aa: CASRPGLALSQYF
clone_size: many
cdr3_length: 13
v_call: TRBV27

cdr3_aa: CASSLLLSYEQYF
clone_size: .
cdr3_length: 13
v_call: TRBV5-1

cdr3_aa: CASSPPGRRNEQFF
clone_size: .
cdr3_length: 14
v_call: TRBV7-2

cdr3_aa: CAWTNTGLVTDTQYF
clone_size: .
cdr3_length: 15
v_call: TRBV30

cdr3_aa: CASSPSGQVLNTEAFF
clone_size: .
cdr3_length: 16
v_call: TRBV11-2

cdr3_aa: CASSRESSAGNIQYF
clone_size: few
cdr3_length: 15
v_call: TRBV4-1

cdr3_aa: CSVEDLYTDTQYF
clone_size: few
cdr3_length: 13
v_call: TRBV29-1

cdr3_aa: CASSGGRFSGANVLTF
clone_size: .
cdr3_length: 16
v_call: TRBV6-5

cdr3_aa: CSVATGLGQETQYF
clone_size: few
cdr3_length: 14
v_call: TRBV29-1

cdr3_aa: CASSSSLSYEQYF
clone_size: many
cdr3_length: 13
v_call: TRBV7-9

cdr3_aa: CASSPDRREGEQFF
clone_size: once
cdr3_length: 14
v_call: TRBV11-3

cdr3_aa: CASSLRSGGGVNEQFF
clone_size: .
cdr3_length: 16
v_call: TRBV5-1

cdr3_aa: CASSWTPSNTEAFF
clone_size: .
cdr3_length: 14
v_call: TRBV5-1

cdr3_aa: CSVDRGDTGELFF
clone_size: few
cdr3_length: 13
v_call: TRBV29-1

cdr3_aa: CASSEVGWVPAFF
clone_size: few
cdr3_length: 13
v_call: TRBV25-1

cdr3_aa: CASSFNPVAGGTDTQYF
clone_size: few
cdr3_length: 17
v_call: TRBV12-3/TRBV12-4

cdr3_aa: CAWSVGGSDEQFF
clone_size: .
cdr3_length: 13
v_call: TRBV30

cdr3_aa: CASSYSTGTAAYEQYF
clone_size: .
cdr3_length: 16
v_call: TRBV6-5

cdr3_aa: CASSPLLEIEQFF
clone_size: .
cdr3_length: 13
v_call: TRBV18

cdr3_aa: CASSLDRMDYGYTF
clone_size: .
cdr3_length: 14
v_call: TRBV12-3/TRBV12-4

cdr3_aa: CSATPGSYGYTF
clone_size: .
cdr3_length: 12
v_call: TRBV20-1

cdr3_aa: CASTLWAQGKHEQYF
clone_size: few
cdr3_length: 15
v_call: TRBV27

cdr3_aa: CASSQQGSLGEQYF
clone_size: .
cdr3_length: 14
v_call: TRBV18

cdr3_aa: CSALPGLAGASSYEQYF
clone_size: few
cdr3_length: 17
v_call: TRBV20-1

cdr3_aa: CATSRKQRSPYAGELFF
clone_size: .
cdr3_length: 17
v_call: TRBV15

cdr3_aa: CASSPGTSGSQETQYF
clone_size: few
cdr3_length: 16
v_call: TRBV11-1

cdr3_aa: CASSFNSGNEQFF
clone_size: once
cdr3_length: 13
v_call: TRBV5-1

cdr3_aa: CSVEDGNRGYDGEQFF
clone_size: few
cdr3_length: 16
v_call: TRBV29-1

cdr3_aa: CAISEAPGQVPGEQYF
clone_size: .
cdr3_length: 16
v_call: TRBV10-3

cdr3_aa: CASTRRGGRATNEKLFF
clone_size: .
cdr3_length: 17
v_call: TRBV11-2

cdr3_aa: CASSSALLADTDTQYF
clone_size: .
cdr3_length: 16
v_call: TRBV13

cdr3_aa: CASSLVLAGASEQFF
clone_size: .
cdr3_length: 15
v_call: TRBV7-2

cdr3_aa: CASRETSGGAYEQYF
clone_size: .
cdr3_length: 15
v_call: TRBV12-3/TRBV12-4